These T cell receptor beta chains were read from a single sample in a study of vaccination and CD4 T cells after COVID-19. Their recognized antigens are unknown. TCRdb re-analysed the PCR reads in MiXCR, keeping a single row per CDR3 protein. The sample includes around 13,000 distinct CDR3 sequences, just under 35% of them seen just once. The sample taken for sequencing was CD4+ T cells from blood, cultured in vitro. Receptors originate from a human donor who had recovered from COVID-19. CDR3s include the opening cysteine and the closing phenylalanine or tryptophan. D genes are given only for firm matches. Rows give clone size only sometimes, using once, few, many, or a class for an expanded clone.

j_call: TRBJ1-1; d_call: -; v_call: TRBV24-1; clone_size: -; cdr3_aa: CATSDPQQGFRAFF; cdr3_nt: TGTGCCACCAGTGACCCCCAACAGGGTTTCCGAGCTTTCTTT
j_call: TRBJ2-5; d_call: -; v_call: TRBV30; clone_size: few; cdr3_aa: CAWSRDGGGETQYF; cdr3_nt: TGTGCCTGGTCTCGGGACGGCGGCGGGGAGACCCAGTACTTC
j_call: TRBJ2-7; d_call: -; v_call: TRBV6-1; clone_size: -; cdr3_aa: CAVPAEGHLSEQYF; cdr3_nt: TGTGCCGTACCCGCCGAGGGGCACCTCTCCGAGCAGTACTTC
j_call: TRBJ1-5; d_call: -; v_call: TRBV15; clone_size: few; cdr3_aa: CATSRDQQGRQPQHF; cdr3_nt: TGTGCCACCAGCAGAGATCAACAGGGACGTCAGCCCCAGCATTTT
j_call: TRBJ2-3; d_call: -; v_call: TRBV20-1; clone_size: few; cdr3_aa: CSARVYLVTNTDTQYF; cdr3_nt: TGCAGTGCTAGAGTTTATCTGGTCACTAACACAGATACGCAGTATTTT
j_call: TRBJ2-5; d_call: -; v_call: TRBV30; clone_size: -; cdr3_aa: CAWSRGTETQYF; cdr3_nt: TGTGCCTGGAGTCGGGGTACGGAGACCCAGTACTTC
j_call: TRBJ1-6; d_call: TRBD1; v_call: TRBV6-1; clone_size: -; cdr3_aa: CASRPRGQGPDGSPLHF; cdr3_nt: TGTGCCAGCAGGCCCCGGGGACAGGGCCCAGACGGCTCACCCCTCCACTTT
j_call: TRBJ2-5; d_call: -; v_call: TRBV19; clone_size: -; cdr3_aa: CASSIGTQETQYF; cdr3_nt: TGTGCCAGTAGTATAGGCACCCAAGAGACCCAGTACTTC
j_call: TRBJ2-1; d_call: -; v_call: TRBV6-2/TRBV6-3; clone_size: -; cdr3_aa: CASSYDNEQFF; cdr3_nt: TGTGCCAGCAGTTATGACAATGAGCAGTTCTTC
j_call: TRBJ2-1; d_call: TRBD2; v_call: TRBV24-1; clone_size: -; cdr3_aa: CATTQGGRSDNEQFF; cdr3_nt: TGTGCCACCACCCAGGGCGGGAGATCCGACAATGAGCAGTTCTTC
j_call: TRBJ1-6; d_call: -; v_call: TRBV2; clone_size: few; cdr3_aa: CASSEATGGPLHF; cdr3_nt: TGTGCCAGCAGTGAAGCGACAGGTGGCCCCCTCCACTTT
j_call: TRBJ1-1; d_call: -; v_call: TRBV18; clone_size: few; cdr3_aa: CASSPGGKGIGTEAFF; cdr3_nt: TGTGCCAGCTCGCCAGGAGGTAAGGGGATTGGCACTGAAGCTTTCTTT
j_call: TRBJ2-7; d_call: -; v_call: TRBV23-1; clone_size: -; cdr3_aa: CANLQTGPIYEQYF; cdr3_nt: TGCGCCAACCTCCAGACGGGACCGATCTACGAGCAGTACTTC
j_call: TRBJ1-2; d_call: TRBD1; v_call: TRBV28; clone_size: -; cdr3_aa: CASTWGDRGLYGYTF; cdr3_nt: TGTGCCAGCACATGGGGGGACAGGGGACTTTATGGCTACACCTTC
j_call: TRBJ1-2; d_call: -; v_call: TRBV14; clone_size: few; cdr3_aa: CASSQGQYGYTF; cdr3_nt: TGTGCCAGCAGCCAAGGACAGTATGGCTACACCTTC
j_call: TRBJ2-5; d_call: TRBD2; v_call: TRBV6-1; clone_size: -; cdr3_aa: CASSGGGSETQYF; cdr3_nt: TGTGCCAGCAGTGGGGGAGGGTCAGAGACCCAGTACTTC
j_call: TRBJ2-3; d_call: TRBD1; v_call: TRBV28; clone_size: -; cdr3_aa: CASSQETGDTQYF; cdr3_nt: TGTGCCAGCAGTCAGGAGACAGGGGATACGCAGTATTTT
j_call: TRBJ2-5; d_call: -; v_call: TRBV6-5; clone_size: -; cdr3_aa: CASSYSIGVETQYF; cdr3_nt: TGTGCCAGCAGTTACTCGATAGGGGTGGAGACCCAGTACTTC
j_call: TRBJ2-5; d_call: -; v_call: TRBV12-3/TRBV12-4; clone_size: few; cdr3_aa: CASRSQGTGGETQYF; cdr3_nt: TGTGCCAGCAGAAGTCAGGGGACCGGCGGGGAGACCCAGTACTTC
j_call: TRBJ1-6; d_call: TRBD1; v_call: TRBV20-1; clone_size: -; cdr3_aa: CSARDPAGGGSPLHF; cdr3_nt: TGCAGTGCTAGAGATCCTGCAGGGGGCGGTTCACCCCTCCACTTT
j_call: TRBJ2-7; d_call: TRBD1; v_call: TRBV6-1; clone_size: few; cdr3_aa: CASTPGQGAPYEQYF; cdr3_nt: TGTGCCAGCACTCCGGGACAGGGGGCGCCCTACGAGCAGTACTTC
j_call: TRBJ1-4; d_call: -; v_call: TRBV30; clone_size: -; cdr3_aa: CAWRGSANEKLFF; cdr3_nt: TGTGCCTGGAGGGGCAGTGCGAATGAAAAACTGTTTTTT
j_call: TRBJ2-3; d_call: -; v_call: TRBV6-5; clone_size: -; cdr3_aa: CASSYDLRGDTQYF; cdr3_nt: TGTGCCAGCAGTTACGACTTAAGGGGAGATACGCAGTATTTT
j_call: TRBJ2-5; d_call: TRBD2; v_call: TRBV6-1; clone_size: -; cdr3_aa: CASSERGTKETQYF; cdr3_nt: TGTGCCAGCAGCGAGCGGGGGACTAAGGAGACCCAGTACTTC
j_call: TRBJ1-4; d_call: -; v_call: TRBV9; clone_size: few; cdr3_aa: CASSVGPNEKLFF; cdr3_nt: TGTGCCAGCAGCGTAGGACCTAATGAAAAACTGTTTTTT
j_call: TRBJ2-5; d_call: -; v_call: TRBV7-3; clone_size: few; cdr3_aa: CASSLSAAQETQYF; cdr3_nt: TGTGCCAGCAGCTTATCGGCAGCCCAAGAGACCCAGTACTTC
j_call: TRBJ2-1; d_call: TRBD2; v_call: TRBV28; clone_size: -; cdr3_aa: CASSSSGLVNSYNEQFF; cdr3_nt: TGTGCCAGCAGTTCGTCGGGACTAGTAAACTCCTACAATGAGCAGTTCTTC
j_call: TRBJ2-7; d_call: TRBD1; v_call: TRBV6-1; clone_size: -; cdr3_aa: CASSEVGRGRHYEQYF; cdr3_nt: TGTGCCAGCAGTGAAGTAGGAAGGGGGCGGCACTACGAGCAGTACTTC
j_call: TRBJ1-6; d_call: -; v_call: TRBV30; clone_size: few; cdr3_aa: CAWSRGMNSPLHF; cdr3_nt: TGTGCCTGGAGTAGGGGGATGAATTCACCCCTCCACTTT
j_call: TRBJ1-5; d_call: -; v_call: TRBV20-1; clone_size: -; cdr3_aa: CSARDSRGGRVKQPQHF; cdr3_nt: TGCAGTGCTAGAGATTCGCGGGGAGGCAGGGTGAAACAGCCCCAGCATTTT
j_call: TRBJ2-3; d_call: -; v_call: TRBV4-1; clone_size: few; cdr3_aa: CASSHPLDTQYF; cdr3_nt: TGCGCCAGCAGCCACCCGTTGGATACGCAGTATTTT
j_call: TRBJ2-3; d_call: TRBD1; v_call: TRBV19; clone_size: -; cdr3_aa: CASRDPGQGRADTQYF; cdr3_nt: TGTGCCAGTAGAGACCCGGGACAGGGAAGGGCAGATACGCAGTATTTT
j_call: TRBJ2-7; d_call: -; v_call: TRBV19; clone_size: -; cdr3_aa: CARGTRSYEQYF; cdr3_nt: TGTGCCAGGGGGACCCGATCCTACGAGCAGTACTTC
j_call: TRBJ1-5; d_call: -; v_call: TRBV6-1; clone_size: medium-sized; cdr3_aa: CASSEGGNQPQHF; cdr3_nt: TGTGCCAGCAGTGAAGGGGGTAATCAGCCCCAGCATTTT
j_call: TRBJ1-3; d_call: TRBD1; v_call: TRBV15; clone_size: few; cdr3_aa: CATSRGTGGSGNTIYF; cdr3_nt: TGTGCCACCAGCAGAGGGACAGGGGGCTCTGGAAACACCATATATTTT
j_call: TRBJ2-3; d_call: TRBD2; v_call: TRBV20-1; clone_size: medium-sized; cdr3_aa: CSARDGRESTDTQYF; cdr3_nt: TGCAGTGCTAGAGATGGGCGGGAGTCGACAGATACGCAGTATTTT
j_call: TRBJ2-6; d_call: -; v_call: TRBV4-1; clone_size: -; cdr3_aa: CASCQEEGSGANVLTF; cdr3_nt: TGCGCCAGCTGCCAAGAAGAGGGCTCTGGGGCCAACGTCCTGACTTTC
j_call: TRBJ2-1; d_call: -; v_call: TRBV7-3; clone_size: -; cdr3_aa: CASSPAREYNEQFF; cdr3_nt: TGTGCCAGCAGCCCAGCGCGCGAATACAATGAGCAGTTCTTC
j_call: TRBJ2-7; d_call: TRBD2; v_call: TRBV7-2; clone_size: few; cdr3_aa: CASSFGLAQNTYEQYF; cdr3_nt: TGTGCCAGCAGCTTCGGACTAGCGCAAAATACCTACGAGCAGTACTTC
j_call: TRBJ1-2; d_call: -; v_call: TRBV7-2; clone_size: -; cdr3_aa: CASSPILNYGYTF; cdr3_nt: TGTGCCAGCAGCCCAATCCTGAACTATGGCTACACCTTC
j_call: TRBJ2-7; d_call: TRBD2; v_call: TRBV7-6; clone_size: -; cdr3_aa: CASSSRPGALLAGGLSGEQYF; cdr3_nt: TGTGCCAGCAGCTCTAGGCCAGGGGCACTACTAGCGGGAGGCTTGTCGGGCGAGCAGTACTTC
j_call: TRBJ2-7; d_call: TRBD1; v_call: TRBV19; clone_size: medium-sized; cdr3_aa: CAIQGGHPSYEQYF; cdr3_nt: TGTGCCATCCAAGGGGGCCATCCTTCCTACGAGCAGTACTTC
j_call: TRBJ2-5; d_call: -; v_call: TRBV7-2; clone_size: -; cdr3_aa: CASSLGGITQETQYF; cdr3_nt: TGTGCCAGCAGCTTAGGAGGGATCACCCAAGAGACCCAGTACTTC
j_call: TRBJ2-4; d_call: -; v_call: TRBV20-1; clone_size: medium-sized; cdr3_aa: CSASRLAGNIQYF; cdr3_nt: TGCAGTGCCTCACGACTTGCCGGGAACATTCAGTACTTC
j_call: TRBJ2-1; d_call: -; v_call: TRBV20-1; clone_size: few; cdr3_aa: CSVKLASTYNEQFF; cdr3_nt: TGCAGTGTTAAGTTAGCGTCTACGTACAATGAGCAGTTCTTC
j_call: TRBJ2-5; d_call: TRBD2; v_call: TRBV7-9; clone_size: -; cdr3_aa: CASSPTRGLARVQETQYF; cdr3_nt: TGTGCCAGCAGCCCCACCCGCGGACTAGCGAGAGTCCAAGAGACCCAGTACTTC
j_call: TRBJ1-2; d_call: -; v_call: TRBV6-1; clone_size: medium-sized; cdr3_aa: CASLGALGGRDPYGYTF; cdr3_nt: TGTGCCAGCCTTGGGGCCTTGGGGGGCCGGGACCCCTATGGCTACACCTTC
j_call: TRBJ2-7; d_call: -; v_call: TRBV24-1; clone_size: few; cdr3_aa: CATYSPYEQYF; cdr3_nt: TGTGCCACCTACAGTCCGTACGAGCAGTACTTC
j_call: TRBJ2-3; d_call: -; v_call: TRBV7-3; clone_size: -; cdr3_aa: CASSLGVGGSTDTQYF; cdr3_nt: TGTGCCAGCAGCTTAGGGGTTGGGGGGAGCACAGATACGCAGTATTTT
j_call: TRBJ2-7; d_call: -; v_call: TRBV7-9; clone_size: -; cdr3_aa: CASSRRDSSYEQYF; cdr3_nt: TGTGCCAGCAGCCGAAGGGATTCGTCCTACGAGCAGTACTTC
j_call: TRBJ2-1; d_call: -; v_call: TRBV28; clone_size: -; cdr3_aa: CASQRMALRSYNEQFF; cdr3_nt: TGTGCCAGCCAGCGGATGGCCCTTCGCTCCTACAATGAGCAGTTCTTC
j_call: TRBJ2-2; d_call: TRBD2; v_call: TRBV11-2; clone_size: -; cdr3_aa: CASSLISGINTGELFF; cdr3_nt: TGTGCCAGCAGCTTAATTAGCGGGATTAACACCGGGGAGCTGTTTTTT
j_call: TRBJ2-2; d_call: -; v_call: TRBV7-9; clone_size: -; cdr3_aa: CASSLGLPLTGELFF; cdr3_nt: TGTGCCAGCAGCTTGGGACTCCCTTTGACCGGGGAGCTGTTTTTT
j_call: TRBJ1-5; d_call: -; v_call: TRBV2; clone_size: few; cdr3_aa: CATRTAWNQPQHF; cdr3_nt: TGTGCCACCCGGACCGCCTGGAATCAGCCCCAGCATTTT